This entry lists 25 T cell receptor beta chains sequenced from one sample in a study of blood T cells in healthy people across ages. Alongside a J-beta primer mix, a sample-barcoded 5' primer served in a second PCR lasting about 7 to 11 cycles. TCRdb reprocessed the 5' RACE reads with MiXCR, giving one entry per CDR3 protein. The sample holds around 1,000,000 distinct CDR3 sequences, 35% to 40% seen once. The sequencing sample was made of blood. All receptors derive from a man between 18 and 29 years old in good health.

The sample holds a few counts of this clonotype. The chain has TRBV29-1 and TRBJ2-3; TRBD1 matches at 12 bases. Looked up from germline, CDR1 is SQVTM and CDR2 is ANQGSEA. There are 14 residues in the CDR3. V shed 3 bases, J shed 6 bases, and the junction held 4 bases outside the gene matches. This chain's CDR3 is CSVDWDRGPDTQYF. The CDR3 DNA reads as TGCAGCGTTGACTGGGACAGGGGGCCGGATACGCAGTATTTT.

The chain links TRBV7-9 to TRBJ2-3; D call uncertain. Germline V gene sequence: CDR1 SEHNR, CDR2 FQNEAQ (reference sequence). Trimming stripped 4 bases from V and 3 bases from J, with 14 bases between. The CDR3 loop spans 15 amino acids. The CDR3 DNA reads TGTGCCAGCAGCTCAACTTACGGAGATACAGATACGCAGTATTTT. It is translated as CASSSTYGDTDTQYF.

The CDR3 spells CASTPSTETQYF. CDR3 coding DNA: TGTGCCAGCACGCCGTCCACAGAGACCCAGTACTTC. The rearrangement uses TRBV6-6 and TRBJ2-5; D remains unclear. From germline, CDR1 is MNHNY and CDR2 SVGAGI (reference sequence). CDR3 length equals 12 residues. Trimming pared 7 bases from V and 4 bases from J, leaving 10 bases between.

This clonotype has more than one count but fewer than ten. V is TRBV5-1 and J is TRBJ1-1, with D possibly being TRBD1 (5 bases). Looked up from germline, CDR1 is SGHRS and CDR2 is YFSETQ. The CDR3 contains 16 residues. The ends were cut back, 0 bases at V and 0 bases at J, with 12 bases in the middle. The CDR3 nucleotides are TGCGCCAGCAGCTTGGAAGGGGTCAGCATGAACACTGAAGCTTTCTTT. Translating it yields CASSLEGVSMNTEAFF.

This clonotype was seen a handful of times. The rearrangement joins TRBV27 to TRBJ2-5, with 9 bases matching TRBD1. Germline values: CDR1 MNHEY, CDR2 SMNVEV (reference sequence). The CDR3 consists of 19 residues. After removal of 5 bases from V and 5 bases from J, the junction contained 21 bases not matched to a gene. CDR3 region: CASSRPRDRVPGGGETQYF. The CDR3 DNA is TGTGCCAGCAGTCGCCCCCGGGACAGGGTCCCTGGAGGGGGTGAGACCCAGTACTTC.

This chain uses TRBV10-3 with TRBJ2-7, with 11 bases that match TRBD2. The germline gives CDR1 ENHRY, CDR2 SYGVKD. The CDR3 covers 17 residues. The trim removed 0 bases at V and 7 bases at J, leaving 11 bases unmatched. The DNA for the CDR3 is TGTGCCATCAGTGAGTCAACTAGCGGGGGTGGCTACAATGAGCAGTACTTC. Its translation: CAISESTSGGGYNEQYF.

This clonotype was seen repeatedly, ten times or more. The rearrangement links TRBV20-1 to TRBJ2-3; no reliable D call. Trimming removed 1 base from V and 6 bases from J, with 17 bases in between. The CDR3 sequence is 15 residues long. CDR1 is DFQATT, CDR2 SNEGSKA, per germline (reference sequence). The CDR3 loop is CSARVGRMNGDTQYF. The CDR3 DNA is TGCAGTGCTAGAGTGGGTCGGATGAATGGGGATACGCAGTATTTT.

This chain joins TRBV7-9 and TRBJ1-4; D remains unclear. V was cut by 5 bases and J by 7 bases, with 8 bases left in between. Germline V gives CDR1 SEHNR, CDR2 FQNEAQ (reference sequence). This CDR3 spans 12 amino acids. CDR3 sequence: CASSPVVEKLFF. DNA for the CDR3: TGTGCCAGCAGCCCAGTTGTTGAAAAACTGTTTTTT.

In its sample, this clonotype was seen a few times. The chain joins TRBV6-6 to TRBJ2-3, with TRBD1 matching 9 bases. The CDR3 has 15 residues. Germline CDR1 and CDR2: MNHNY and SVGAGI (reference sequence). Trimming removed 6 bases from V and 3 bases from J; junction bases left unmatched: 7. Here the CDR3 DNA reads TGTGCCAGCAGGTACACAGGGGGCGTGACAGATACGCAGTATTTT. Encoded protein: CASRYTGGVTDTQYF.

This clonotype was recorded a few times. This chain connects TRBV20-1 to TRBJ1-2; 7 nucleotides line up with TRBD1. This CDR3 has 14 amino acids. Germline loops: CDR1 DFQATT, CDR2 SNEGSKA (reference sequence). V shed 0 bases and J 3 bases; nucleotides not matched to a gene: 4. CDR3 sequence reads: CSARDLGTDYGYTF. CDR3 DNA: TGCAGTGCTAGAGATCTTGGGACAGACTATGGCTACACCTTC.

Notes on this clonotype: The junction and the germline gene differ at one end; a read error may be behind it. J is TRBJ2-1 and V is TRBV28; TRBD1 might be the D (5 bases). CDR1 is MDHEN and CDR2 is SYDVKM in the germline V gene. The CDR3 has 13 residues. CDR3 bases: TGTGCCAGAAGTTTGGACATGGGCAGTGAGCAGTTCTTC. Amino acids: CARSLDMGSEQFF.

The V call is TRBV2, the J call TRBJ1-5; D is possibly TRBD1 (5 bases). The germline V and J ends were trimmed by 7 bases and 6 bases, with 13 bases remaining between them. CDR3 length equals 13 residues. Looked up from germline, CDR1 is SNHLY and CDR2 is FYNNEI. The CDR3 loop reads CASTGRDSQPQHF. The CDR3 nucleotides read TGTGCCAGCACCGGCAGGGATTCTCAGCCCCAGCATTTT.

This clonotype was found a few times. V is TRBV20-1 and J is TRBJ1-1; D unclear. Trimming removed 0 bases from V and 6 bases from J, with 14 bases in between. This CDR3 spans 14 amino acids. Germline V gene sequence: CDR1 DFQATT, CDR2 SNEGSKA (reference sequence). The CDR3 spells CSARDPTAQAEAFF. The CDR3 DNA reads as TGCAGTGCTAGAGATCCCACAGCTCAGGCTGAAGCTTTCTTT.

The chain has TRBV4-3 and TRBJ2-7; 9 bases are shared with TRBD2. V shed 2 bases, J shed 0 bases, and the junction held 2 bases outside the gene matches. Germline CDR1 LGHNA, CDR2 YSLEER. This CDR3 is built from 15 residues. The CDR3 region has the DNA TGCGCCAGCAGCCAAAATAGCGGGGGCTCCTACGAGCAGTACTTC. Residues: CASSQNSGGSYEQYF.

The genes are TRBV29-1 and TRBJ1-2; 8 bases match TRBD1. Looked up from germline, CDR1 is SQVTM and CDR2 is ANQGSEA. This CDR3 region has 16 residues. J lost 4 bases, V lost 3 bases, and 13 bases had no gene match. The CDR3 spells CSVDDPGTGGPYGYTF. CDR3 DNA: TGCAGCGTTGATGATCCGGGAACAGGGGGTCCCTATGGCTACACCTTC.

At least ten counts were recorded for this clonotype. CDR3 in amino acids: CASSQERIDSREAFF. In DNA, the CDR3 is TGTGCCAGCAGCCAAGAAAGAATCGATAGCCGAGAAGCTTTCTTT. This chain links TRBV4-2 with TRBJ1-1, with D uncertain. CDR3 length: 15 residues. Per the germline V gene, CDR1 is LGHNA and CDR2 is YNFKEQ. V shed 0 bases and J shed 8 bases, with 16 bases lying between them.

This clonotype was recorded a few times. The chain recombines TRBV5-4 with TRBJ1-4; no reliable D call. The CDR3 sequence is 15 residues long. V dropped 4 bases and J dropped 1 base, with 11 bases sitting between them. CDR1 is SGHNT and CDR2 is YYREEE in the germline V gene (reference sequence). The CDR3 spells CASSREGGTNEKLFF. The CDR3 DNA is TGTGCCAGCAGCCGCGAGGGAGGAACTAATGAAAAACTGTTTTTT.

This clonotype showed up just a few times. V is TRBV20-1 and J is TRBJ2-7, with D unresolved. Trimming shortened V by 3 bases and J by 7 bases, and 16 bases separated the two germline ends. Per the germline V gene, CDR1 is DFQATT and CDR2 is SNEGSKA (reference sequence). The CDR3 is 13 amino acids. DNA for the CDR3: TGCAGTGCTAGTTATTTGCGGCCCAATGAGCAGTACTTC. This gives the protein CSASYLRPNEQYF.

The chain recombines TRBV20-1 with TRBJ1-2, with D possibly TRBD1 on 5 matching bases. CDR1 is DFQATT and CDR2 is SNEGSKA in the germline V gene (reference sequence). The CDR3 totals 15 residues. V was shortened by 0 bases and J by 8 bases, with 19 bases between the two germline ends. CDR3 protein: CSARDRGVNDGGYTF. CDR3 nucleotide sequence: TGCAGTGCTAGAGATCGAGGGGTTAACGATGGAGGCTACACCTTC.

The CDR3, as DNA: TGCAGCGTCCCCGCCCGGCTATATGCCAATGAGCAGTTCTTC. As protein: CSVPARLYANEQFF. The chain employs TRBV29-1 and TRBJ2-1; D is unresolved. Germline CDR1 reads SQVTM; CDR2 reads ANQGSEA. Trimming took 6 bases from V and 6 from J, leaving 18 bases between them. CDR3 length equals 14 residues.

The chain links TRBV30 to TRBJ2-1; D unclear. Judging by the DNA end, TRBJ2-7 fits better; the J call may be wrong. The germline V gene encodes CDR1 GTSNPN and CDR2 SVGIG (reference sequence). This CDR3 region has 10 residues. The chain's CDR3 is CAWSGYEQYF. DNA for the CDR3: TGTGCCTGGTCCGGTTACGAGCAGTACTTC.

The chain carries TRBV29-1 and TRBJ2-1; 9 nucleotides line up with TRBD2. V was clipped by 6 bases and J by 6 bases; unmatched bases: 12. The germline V gene has CDR1 SQVTM and CDR2 ANQGSEA. CDR3 length: 15 amino acids. CDR3 DNA sequence: TGCAGCGTCGCAAAAGGGGGCGGGGGGGCCAATGAGCAGTTCTTC. Encoded protein: CSVAKGGGGANEQFF.

V is TRBV4-2 and J is TRBJ2-1; TRBD2 matches at 8 bases. V was pared by 5 bases and J by 5 bases, with 11 bases of the junction left unmatched. Germline CDR1 is LGHNA and CDR2 is YNFKEQ. This CDR3 contains 16 residues. CDR3 DNA: TGTGCCAGCAGCATATCCGGGGGGGGCGCGGACAATGAGCAGTTCTTC. This encodes CASSISGGGADNEQFF.

This clonotype was observed a handful of times. The J gene is TRBJ1-2, the V gene TRBV28; 11 positions agree with TRBD1. The V and J ends lost 8 bases and 5 bases, in that order; junction bases with no gene match: 10. Germline CDR1 MDHEN, CDR2 SYDVKM. This CDR3 has 15 amino acids. The CDR3: CASGSRDRGFYGYTF. CDR3 nucleotide sequence: TGTGCCAGCGGCTCCCGGGACAGGGGGTTTTATGGCTACACCTTC.

This clonotype was observed a few times. J is TRBJ2-7 and V is TRBV28; D is perhaps TRBD2 (5 bases). This CDR3 region has 16 residues. V was cut by 3 bases and J by 0 bases, with 15 bases left in between. Looked up from germline, CDR1 is MDHEN and CDR2 is SYDVKM. CDR3 in amino acids: CASSFSLGLLSYEQYF. For the CDR3, the DNA is TGTGCCAGCAGTTTTTCCTTAGGACTGCTCTCCTACGAGCAGTACTTC.